These T cell receptor beta chains were read from a single sample in a study of early T cells in non-severe SARS-CoV-2 infection. MiXCR, applied by TCRdb to the 5' RACE reads, yields one record per CDR3 protein. This sample has around 57,000 distinct CDR3 sequences, with 6.5% to 9% found just once. Sequencing was carried out using whole blood. These receptors were collected from an adult who was a healthcare worker with PCR-confirmed SARS-CoV-2 infection or an uninfected control (not recorded which). The CDR3 runs from the conserved cysteine through the conserved F or W.

TRBJ2-7 TRBV5-1 13 CASSDQLPYEQYF
TRBJ2-5 TRBV11-2 14 CASSLTTFQETQYF
TRBJ2-1 TRBV29-1 13 CSVEWQRNNEQFF
TRBJ2-2 TRBV11-2 11 CASSLPGELFF
TRBJ2-5 TRBV29-1 12 CSVEDGYETQYF
TRBJ2-5 TRBV12-3/TRBV12-4 16 CASSTPRRGGKETQYF
TRBJ1-6 TRBV6-4 15 CASSEGAGGNSPLHF
TRBJ2-1 TRBV27 11 CATIYYNEQFF
TRBJ2-2 TRBV7-8 18 CASSLSGLAGGRTGELFF
TRBJ2-5 TRBV3-1 14 CASSRITAQETQYF
TRBJ1-2 TRBV20-1 12 CSAKGGAYGYTF
TRBJ1-1 TRBV5-1 13 CASSLTGYTEAFF
TRBJ2-3 TRBV19 16 CASSTRAGGFPDTQYF
TRBJ1-2 TRBV15 13 CATSVGQPYGYTF
TRBJ1-5 TRBV19 13 CASRGEFNQPQHF
TRBJ2-7 TRBV20-1 16 CSARALAGGQPYEQYF
TRBJ2-7 TRBV2 14 CASTNDRGFYEQYF
TRBJ2-1 TRBV6-2/TRBV6-3 15 CASRQTSGAYNEQFF
TRBJ2-7 TRBV18 13 CASSPKGNYEQYF
TRBJ1-1 TRBV11-2 12 CASSLRGPEAFF
TRBJ2-1 TRBV11-3 14 CASRERETYNEQFF
TRBJ1-2 TRBV5-4 16 CASRPILDKQNYGYTF
TRBJ1-4 TRBV18 14 CASSRTGTREKLFF
TRBJ2-5 TRBV29-1 13 CSLIGTGQETQYF
TRBJ2-7 TRBV7-9 14 CASSSRDRDYEQYF
TRBJ1-1 TRBV20-1 16 CSAREDRGKGSAEAFF
TRBJ1-1 TRBV12-5 14 CASGPFEGNTEAFF
TRBJ2-1 TRBV5-1 16 CASSTGLAGGYNEQFF
TRBJ1-1 TRBV6-1 16 CASSEGLVPPNTEAFF
TRBJ2-2 TRBV2 14 CASSTKENTGELFF
TRBJ1-1 TRBV11-2 14 CASSSLRVNTEAFF
TRBJ2-7 TRBV19 12 CASSGPQVEQYF
TRBJ1-5 TRBV27 14 CASSVRASYQPQHF
TRBJ1-2 TRBV5-1 13 CASSFMVNYGYTF
TRBJ1-5 TRBV19 15 CASSIETGSNQPQHF
TRBJ2-7 TRBV10-3 16 CAARRGSTIDTYEQYF
TRBJ2-3 TRBV12-3/TRBV12-4 10 CASIGDTQYF
TRBJ1-6 TRBV9 16 CASSTRQVAGNSPLHF
TRBJ2-1 TRBV7-9 19 CASSPRPAQEGGIYNEQFF
TRBJ2-3 TRBV4-2 16 CASSPGSGGRTDTQYF
TRBJ1-1 TRBV3-1 12 CASRGSDTEAFF
TRBJ2-7 TRBV29-1 13 CSVGSGRAPEQYF